This T cell receptor beta chain was sequenced during a study of T cells in Graves' hyperthyroidism and ophthalmopathy. Study at large: Before treatment of any kind, peripheral blood was taken at initial diagnosis.

The study left out patients who had uncontrolled infection, other autoimmune disease, pregnancy or lactation. PBMCs came from around 10 ml fresh peripheral blood. Amplified TCR beta CDR3 regions derived from RNA transcripts. Carried out on the TCR CDR3, a first-round RT-PCR used the HTBI primer set. TCRdb ran MiXCR on the multiplex PCR reads and lists one entry per CDR3 protein. The sample lists fewer than 450,000 distinct CDR3 sequences, 11% to 15% seen once, with under 30% in the top ten. Findings and limits, study-wide: Among thyroid clonotypes expanded above 0.001, most also appeared in blood.

Germline CDR1 is SNHLY and CDR2 is FYNNEI. The V gene lost 8 bases and the J gene lost 1 base, with 15 bases spanning the gap. The CDR3 is made up of 15 amino acids. This clonotype was observed many times. What it recognizes is unknown. The sample consisted of blood. V usage is TRBV2 and J usage is TRBJ2-4; possibly TRBD1 for D (5 bases). The receptor was derived from a man aged 45 to 65 with Graves' ophthalmopathy. The CDR3 loop reads CASFEGKGAKNIQYF. CDR3 DNA sequence: TGTGCCAGCTTCGAAGGAAAGGGGGCCAAAAACATTCAGTACTTC.